This passage covers 15 T cell receptor beta chains from one sample sequenced in a study of cytomegalovirus exposure and HLA in healthy donors. It was with 60 Vbeta and 13 Jbeta primers that the PCR ran. The method was immunoSEQ multiplex PCR; TCRdb's version includes in-frame clones alone and lacks a portion of them. The data contain some 150,000 clones, around 80% of them singletons. Sequencing was done on a sample of PBMCs. The origin of the receptors is a man younger than 30 in good health and CMV-seropositive.

This clone was seen only a few times. The chain uses TRBV15 and TRBJ2-4; D is undetermined. V shed 0 bases and J shed 6 bases, with 12 bases lying between them. CDR1 is LNHNV, CDR2 YYDKDF, per germline (reference sequence). The CDR3 loop spans 15 amino acids. Here the CDR3 DNA reads TGTGCCACCAGCAGAGAATTATCACTCCTAAACATTCAGTACTTC. Translated: CATSRELSLLNIQYF.

This clone has only a few counts. The chain carries TRBV4-1 and TRBJ1-2; D is unresolved. V gave up 0 bases and J gave up 4 bases, with 9 bases separating them. The CDR3 spans 14 residues. Per germline, CDR1 MGHRA and CDR2 YSYEKL. As DNA, the CDR3 is TGCGCCAGCAGCCAAGATCCAACGGGCTATGGCTACACCTTC. It specifies CASSQDPTGYGYTF.

The chain is built from TRBV7-3 and TRBJ2-5, with TRBD1 identical over 9 bases. The germline V gene has CDR1 SGHTA and CDR2 FQGTGA. The CDR3 consists of 13 residues. The junction had 3 bases not matched to a gene; V was cut back by 5 bases and J by 5 bases. The CDR3 region is CASSRTGDETQYF. The CDR3 DNA reads as TGTGCCAGCAGCCGGACAGGGGACGAGACCCAGTACTTC.

This clone showed up just a few times. The V call is TRBV4-1, the J call TRBJ2-7; D not resolved. Germline V CDR1 and CDR2: MGHRA, YSYEKL. There are 14 residues in the CDR3. Trimming took off 1 base at V and 2 bases at J, with 9 bases between the two ends. In nucleotides, the CDR3 is TGCGCCAGCAGCCAAGCCGACAAAGCCTACGAGCAGTACTTC. Protein sequence: CASSQADKAYEQYF.

This sequence joins TRBV7-8 and TRBJ2-3, with 8 bases lining up with TRBD1. Per the germline V gene, CDR1 is SGHVS and CDR2 is FQNEAQ. The CDR3 runs 16 residues. V dropped 7 bases and J dropped 2; count of bases not matched to a gene: 11. The CDR3 region is CASTLSRTGITDTQYF. As DNA, the CDR3 is TGTGCCAGCACCCTTAGTAGGACAGGGATCACAGATACGCAGTATTTT. Full variable domain (remainder filled in from reference TRBV7-8 and TRBJ2-3): GAGVSQSPRYKVAKRGQDVALRCDPISGHVSLFWYQQALGQGPEFLTYFQNEAQLDKSGLPSDRFFAERPEGSVSTLKIQRTQQEDSAVYLCASTLSRTGITDTQYFGPGTRLTVL.

The chain employs TRBV6-5 and TRBJ1-1, with 8 bases identical to TRBD1. Per the germline V gene, CDR1 is MNHEY and CDR2 is SVGAGI. The CDR3 sequence is 15 residues long. V was clipped by 6 bases and J by 1 base; unmatched bases: 7. Written as DNA, the CDR3 is TGTGCCAGCAGCCCTCGACAGGGGTGGAACACTGAAGCTTTCTTT. It is translated as CASSPRQGWNTEAFF.

The rearrangement joins TRBV2 to TRBJ1-2, with D hard to call. The V gene's germline CDR1 is SNHLY and CDR2 FYNNEI. This CDR3 comprises 14 residues. V lost 6 bases to trimming and J lost 0 bases, with 11 bases between them. The DNA for the CDR3 is TGTGCCAGCAGCCCGACGAGGGCTAACTATGGCTACACCTTC. This translates into CASSPTRANYGYTF.

The chain has TRBV1 and TRBJ2-4; TRBD2, as called in the table, went unchecked against the DNA. TRBV1 constitutes a pseudogene. This CDR3 spans 17 amino acids. CDR3 sequence reads: CTSSLLMGGWPKNIQYF. CDR3 sequence (DNA): TGCACCAGCAGCCTACTGATGGGGGGGTGGCCCAAAAACATTCAGTACTTC.

The rearrangement joins TRBV4-2 to TRBJ1-1; weak D call: TRBD1 (6 bases). Trimming pared 4 bases from V and 7 bases from J, leaving 25 bases between. CDR1 is LGHNA and CDR2 is YNFKEQ in the germline V gene. The CDR3 has 17 residues. CDR3 DNA: TGTGCCAGCAGCCTCACCCCGGGTGGGGGGGCGCGAGATGAAGCTTTCTTT. Encoded protein: CASSLTPGGGARDEAFF.

In its sample, this clone was seen once. V is TRBV7-9 and J is TRBJ2-3; 7 bases are shared with TRBD1. Germline loops: CDR1 SEHNR, CDR2 FQNEAQ (reference sequence). V shed 3 bases and J 2 bases; nucleotides not matched to a gene: 2. The CDR3 runs to 14 residues. CDR3 in DNA: TGTGCCAGCAGCTTTGGGACAGACACAGATACGCAGTATTTT. Encoded protein: CASSFGTDTDTQYF.

This chain uses TRBV28 with TRBJ2-3; weak D call: TRBD1 (5 bases). Germline V gene lookup returns CDR1 MDHEN and CDR2 SYDVKM. The length of the CDR3 is 11 residues. The V end lost 5 bases, the J end lost 5 bases, and 5 bases lay between the germline ends. DNA of the CDR3: TGTGCCAGCAGTAGGGGAGATACGCAGTATTTT. Protein product: CASSRGDTQYF.

This clone was counted only a few times. The V gene is TRBV28, the J gene TRBJ2-7, with TRBD2 matching over 16 bases. CDR1 and CDR2 (germline): MDHEN, SYDVKM. Trimming at V came to 4 bases and at J to 3 bases, leaving 18 bases not matched to a gene. This CDR3 contains 21 residues. The CDR3 loop reads CASSSSLAGLAGGRGYYEQYF. The CDR3 coding sequence is TGTGCCAGCAGTTCCTCCCTTGCGGGACTAGCGGGAGGGAGAGGTTACTACGAGCAGTACTTC.

This clone was recorded a few times. Written as DNA, the CDR3 is TGTGCCAGCAGCTTGGACTTTTCCACGGGGGGATACAATGAGCAGTTCTTC. This translates into CASSLDFSTGGYNEQFF. The V call is TRBV5-6, the J call TRBJ2-1; 7 bases agree with TRBD2. Germline CDR1 reads SGHDT; CDR2 reads YYEEEE. CDR3 length: 17 residues. With 0 bases clipped from V and 4 bases from J, the junction kept 10 bases outside the gene matches.

The chain uses TRBV7-3 and TRBJ2-2; possible D gene TRBD2, 5 bases. CDR3 length: 16 amino acids. The V end was cut by 1 base, the J end by 0 bases, with 9 bases between. Germline V gene sequence: CDR1 SGHTA, CDR2 FQGTGA. CDR3 nucleotide sequence: TGTGCCAGCAGCTTAAGGACCGGGGCGAACACCGGGGAGCTGTTTTTT. Translation gives CASSLRTGANTGELFF.

The chain is built from TRBV6-5 and TRBJ1-2; 12 bases match TRBD1. Looked up from germline, CDR1 is MNHEY and CDR2 is SVGAGI. The CDR3 loop spans 15 amino acids. After removal of 3 bases from V and 8 bases from J, the junction contained 7 bases not matched to a gene. The CDR3 reads CASSYRGTGGGGYTF. The CDR3 DNA sequence: TGTGCCAGCAGTTATAGGGGGACAGGGGGCGGAGGCTACACCTTC.